The clone carrying this T cell receptor beta chain was counted ten times or more. Its antigen remains unknown. Sample time point: longitudinal time-point 2. PBMCs stored at -80 C, 2 million in total, were the source of the unsorted libraries. As for the cDNA, it was generated by 5'RACE with 10-nucleotide random UMIs. A single run covered 15-18 subjects with over 200 million TCR-beta sequences. TCRdb called the 5' RACE reads again in MiXCR, with one record for every CDR3 protein. The sample comprises about 90,000 distinct CDR3 sequences, less than 15% of which are singletons, and around 5% rests with the top ten. This record belongs to a study of neurological immune-mediated disorders. Study outcomes and limitations: TCR-beta repertoires seemed private in all groups, with no expanded CDR3 amino acid sequences shared.

The V gene's germline CDR1 is MNHNY and CDR2 SVGAGI (reference sequence). There are 12 residues in the CDR3. Trimming removed 6 bases from V and 4 bases from J, with 10 bases in between. This TCR was recovered from a female donor with HTLV-1-associated myelopathy (HAM/TSP). Sequencing input: PBMCs. V is TRBV6-6 and J is TRBJ2-7; D ambiguous. The CDR3 sequence is CASSPLGYEQYF. The DNA for the CDR3 is TGTGCCAGCAGCCCCCTGGGGTACGAGCAGTACTTC.